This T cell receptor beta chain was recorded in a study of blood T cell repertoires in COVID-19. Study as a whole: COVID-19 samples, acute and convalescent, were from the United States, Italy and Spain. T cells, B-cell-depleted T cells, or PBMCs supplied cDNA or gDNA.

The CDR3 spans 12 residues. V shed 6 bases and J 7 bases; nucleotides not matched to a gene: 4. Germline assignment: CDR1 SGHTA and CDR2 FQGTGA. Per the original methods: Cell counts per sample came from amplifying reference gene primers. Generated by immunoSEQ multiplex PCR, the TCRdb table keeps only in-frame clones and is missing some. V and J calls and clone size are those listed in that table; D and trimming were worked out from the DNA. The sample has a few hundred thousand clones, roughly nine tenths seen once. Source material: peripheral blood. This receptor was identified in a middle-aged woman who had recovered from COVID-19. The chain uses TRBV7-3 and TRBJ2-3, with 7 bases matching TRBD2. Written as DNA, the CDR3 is TGTGCCAGCAGTCCCGGGACTAATACGCAGTATTTT. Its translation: CASSPGTNTQYF.